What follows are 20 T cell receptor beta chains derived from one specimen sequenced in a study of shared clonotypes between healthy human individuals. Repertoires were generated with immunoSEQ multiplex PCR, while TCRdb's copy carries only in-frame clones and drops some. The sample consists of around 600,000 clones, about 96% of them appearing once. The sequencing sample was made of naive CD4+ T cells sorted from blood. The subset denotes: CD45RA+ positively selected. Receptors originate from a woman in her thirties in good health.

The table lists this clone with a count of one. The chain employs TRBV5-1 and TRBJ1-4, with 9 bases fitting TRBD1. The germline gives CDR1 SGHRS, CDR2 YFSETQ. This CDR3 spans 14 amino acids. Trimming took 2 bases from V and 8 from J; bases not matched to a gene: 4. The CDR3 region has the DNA TGCGCCAGCAGCTTTACAGGGGGCCGGGAAAAACTGTTTTTT. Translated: CASSFTGGREKLFF.

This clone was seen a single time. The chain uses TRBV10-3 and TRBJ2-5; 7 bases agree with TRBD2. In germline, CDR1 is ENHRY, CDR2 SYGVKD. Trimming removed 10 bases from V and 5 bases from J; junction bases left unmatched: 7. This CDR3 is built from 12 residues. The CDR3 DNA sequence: TGTGCCACCGCGGGAGTAGACGAGACCCAGTACTTC. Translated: CATAGVDETQYF.

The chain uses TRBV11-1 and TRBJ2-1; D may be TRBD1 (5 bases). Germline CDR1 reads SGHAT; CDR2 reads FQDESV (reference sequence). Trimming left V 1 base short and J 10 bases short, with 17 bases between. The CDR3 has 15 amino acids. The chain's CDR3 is CASSLGGSVADEQFF. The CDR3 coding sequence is TGTGCCAGCAGCTTAGGGGGCTCGGTTGCCGACGAGCAGTTCTTC.

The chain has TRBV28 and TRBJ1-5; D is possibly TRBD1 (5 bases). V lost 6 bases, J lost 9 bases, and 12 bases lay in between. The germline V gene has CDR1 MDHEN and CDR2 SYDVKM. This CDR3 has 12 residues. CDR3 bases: TGTGCCAGCAGACGCCTCGGGGGGCCCCAGCATTTT. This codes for CASRRLGGPQHF.

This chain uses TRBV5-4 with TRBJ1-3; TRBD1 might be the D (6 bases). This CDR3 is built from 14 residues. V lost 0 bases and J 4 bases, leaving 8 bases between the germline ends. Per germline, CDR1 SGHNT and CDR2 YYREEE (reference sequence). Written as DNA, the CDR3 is TGTGCCAGCAGCTTGGCAGGGGTCGGAAACACCATATATTTT. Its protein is CASSLAGVGNTIYF.

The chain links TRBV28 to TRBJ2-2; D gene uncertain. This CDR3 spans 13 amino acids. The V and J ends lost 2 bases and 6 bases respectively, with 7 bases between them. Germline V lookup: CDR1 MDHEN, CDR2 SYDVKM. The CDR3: CASSLVGPGELFF. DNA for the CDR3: TGTGCCAGCAGTTTAGTAGGTCCCGGGGAGCTGTTTTTT.

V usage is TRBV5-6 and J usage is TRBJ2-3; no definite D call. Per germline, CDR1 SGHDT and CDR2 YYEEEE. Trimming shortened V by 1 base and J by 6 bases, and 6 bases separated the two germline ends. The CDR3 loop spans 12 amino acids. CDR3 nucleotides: TGTGCCAGCAGCTTGTCCTACGATACGCAGTATTTT. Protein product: CASSLSYDTQYF.

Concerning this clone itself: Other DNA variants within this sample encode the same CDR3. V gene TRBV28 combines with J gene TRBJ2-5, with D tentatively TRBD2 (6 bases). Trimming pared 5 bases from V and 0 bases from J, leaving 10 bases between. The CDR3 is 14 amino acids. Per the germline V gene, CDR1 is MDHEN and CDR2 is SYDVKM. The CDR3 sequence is CASSPRDYQETQYF. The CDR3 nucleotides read TGTGCCAGCAGTCCTCGGGACTACCAAGAGACCCAGTACTTC.

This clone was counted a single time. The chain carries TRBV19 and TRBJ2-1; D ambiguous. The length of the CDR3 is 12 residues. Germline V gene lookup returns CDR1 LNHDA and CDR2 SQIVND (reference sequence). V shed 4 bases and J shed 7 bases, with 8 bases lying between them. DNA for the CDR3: TGTGCCAGTAGTAGGCTTTGGAATGAGCAGTTCTTC. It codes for CASSRLWNEQFF.

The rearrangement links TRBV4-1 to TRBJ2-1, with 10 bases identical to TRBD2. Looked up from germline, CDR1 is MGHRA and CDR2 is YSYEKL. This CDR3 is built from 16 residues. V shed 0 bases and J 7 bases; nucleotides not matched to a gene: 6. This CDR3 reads CASSQEWLAGENEQFF. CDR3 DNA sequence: TGCGCCAGCAGCCAAGAATGGCTAGCGGGAGAGAATGAGCAGTTCTTC.

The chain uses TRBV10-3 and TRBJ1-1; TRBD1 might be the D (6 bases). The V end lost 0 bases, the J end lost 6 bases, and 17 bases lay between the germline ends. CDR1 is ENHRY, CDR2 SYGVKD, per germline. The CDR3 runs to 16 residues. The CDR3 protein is CAISESPPIGGPEAFF. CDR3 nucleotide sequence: TGTGCCATCAGTGAGTCGCCCCCGATCGGGGGCCCTGAAGCTTTCTTT.

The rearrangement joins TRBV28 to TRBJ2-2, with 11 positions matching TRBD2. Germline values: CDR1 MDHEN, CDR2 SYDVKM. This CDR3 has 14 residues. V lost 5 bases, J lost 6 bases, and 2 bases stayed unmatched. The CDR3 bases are TGTGCCAGCAGTCTAGCGGGAGGTTCCGGGGAGCTGTTTTTT. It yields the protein CASSLAGGSGELFF.

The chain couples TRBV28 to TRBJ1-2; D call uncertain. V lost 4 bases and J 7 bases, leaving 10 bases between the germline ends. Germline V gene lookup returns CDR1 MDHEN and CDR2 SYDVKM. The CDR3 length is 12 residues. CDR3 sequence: CASSSRTFGYTF. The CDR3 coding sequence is TGTGCCAGCAGTTCCAGGACCTTTGGCTACACCTTC.

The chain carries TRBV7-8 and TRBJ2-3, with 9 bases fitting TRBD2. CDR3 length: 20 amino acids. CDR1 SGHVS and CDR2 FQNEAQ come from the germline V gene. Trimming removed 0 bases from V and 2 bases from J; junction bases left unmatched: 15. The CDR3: CASSLAVSGSLGTYTDTQYF. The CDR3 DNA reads TGTGCCAGCAGCTTAGCGGTTAGCGGGAGCTTGGGTACATACACAGATACGCAGTATTTT.

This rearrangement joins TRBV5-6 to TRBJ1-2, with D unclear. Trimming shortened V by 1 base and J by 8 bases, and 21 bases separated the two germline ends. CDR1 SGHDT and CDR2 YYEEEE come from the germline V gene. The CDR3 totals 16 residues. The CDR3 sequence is CASSLKVVGQAGGYTF. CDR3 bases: TGTGCCAGCAGCTTGAAAGTCGTGGGCCAGGCCGGGGGCTACACCTTC.

The CDR3: CASSVATGPMNTEAFF. The CDR3 DNA sequence: TGTGCCAGCAGCGTAGCTACAGGGCCTATGAACACTGAAGCTTTCTTT. This chain connects TRBV9 to TRBJ1-1, with D possibly being TRBD1 (6 bases). The CDR3 is 16 residues long. Trimming left V 0 bases short and J 0 bases short, with 12 bases between. CDR1 is SGDLS, CDR2 YYNGEE, per germline.

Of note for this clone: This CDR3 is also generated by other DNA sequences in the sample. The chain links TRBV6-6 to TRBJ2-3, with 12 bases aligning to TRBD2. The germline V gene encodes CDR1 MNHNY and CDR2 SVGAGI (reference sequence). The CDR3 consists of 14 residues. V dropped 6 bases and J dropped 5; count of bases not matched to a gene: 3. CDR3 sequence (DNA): TGTGCCAGCAGCTTGGGACTAGCGGGAGATACGCAGTATTTT. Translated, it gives CASSLGLAGDTQYF.

This CDR3 reads CASSTISGSNSYEQYF. The CDR3 region has the DNA TGCGCCAGCAGCACTATTAGCGGGAGTAACTCCTACGAGCAGTACTTC. The chain links TRBV4-1 to TRBJ2-7; TRBD2 matches 9 bases. Trimming removed 5 bases from V and 0 bases from J; junction bases left unmatched: 8. CDR1 and CDR2 (germline): MGHRA, YSYEKL. CDR3 length: 16 amino acids.

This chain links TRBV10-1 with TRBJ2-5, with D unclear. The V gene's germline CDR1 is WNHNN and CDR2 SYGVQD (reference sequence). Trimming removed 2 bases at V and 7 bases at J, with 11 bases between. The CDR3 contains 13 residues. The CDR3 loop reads CASSEETLGTQYF. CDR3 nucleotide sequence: TGCGCCAGCAGTGAGGAGACCCTGGGGACCCAGTACTTC.

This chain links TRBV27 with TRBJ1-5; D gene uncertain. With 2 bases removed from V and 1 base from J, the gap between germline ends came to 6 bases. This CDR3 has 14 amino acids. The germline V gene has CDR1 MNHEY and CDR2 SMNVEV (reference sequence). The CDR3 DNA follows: TGTGCCAGCAGTTTAATCCGAAGCAATCAGCCCCAGCATTTT. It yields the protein CASSLIRSNQPQHF.